This T cell receptor (beta chain) came from a study of blood T cell repertoires in COVID-19. Overall study context: Acute and convalescent COVID-19 specimens originated in the United States, Italy and Spain. Nucleic acid was either cDNA or gDNA, and it came from T cells, B-cell-depleted T cells, or PBMCs.

In the source study's methods: Amplification of reference gene primers was used by the study to estimate nucleated cell counts. TCRdb's table, derived via immunoSEQ multiplex PCR, lists solely in-frame clones and lacks some. That table furnishes V, J and clone size, whereas the DNA furnished D and trimming. The repertoire holds more than 100,000 clones, with approximately 90% as singletons. Trimming cost V 3 bases and J 5 bases; bases outside gene matches: 9. CDR1 is KGHSH, CDR2 LQKENI, per germline. CDR3 length equals 15 residues. The receptor was isolated from a man aged 35 to 55 with acute or convalescent COVID-19. The genes are TRBV18 and TRBJ2-7, with 8 bases that match TRBD1. The specimen sequenced was peripheral blood. The CDR3 region is CASSPSRQGRNEQYF. CDR3 sequence (DNA): TGTGCCAGCTCACCTTCAAGACAGGGGAGGAACGAGCAGTACTTC.